This T cell receptor beta chain was retrieved from a study of CD8+CD57+ T cells in acquired aplastic anemia. Study information: Average DNA yield from sorted CD4+ and CD8+ cells was around 3 ug.

Germline V gene sequence: CDR1 SNHLY, CDR2 FYNNEI. The CDR3 runs 15 residues. A remark on this clonotype: Its target is unknown.

General study points: There were about 27 CD8+ CDR3 sequences that occurred in both patients and controls.

Patients chosen for sequencing had shown CD8+CD57+ cell expansion by flow cytometry. No therapy was given to patients before blood sampling. For CDR3 and TCR beta VDJ profiling, genomic DNA was the template used. Via MiXCR, TCRdb re-called the reads, giving one row per CDR3 protein. The data hold roughly 250,000 distinct CDR3 sequences, with about 80% observed a single time. This TCR came from a human donor with aplastic anemia. The rearrangement joins TRBV2 to TRBJ2-1; 9 nucleotides align to TRBD2. The sample comprised sorted CD4+, CD8+, or CD8+CD57+ T cells (not recorded which) from PBMCs. The CDR3 spells CARAPSGGPSNEQFF. In nucleotides, the CDR3 is TGTGCTAGAGCACCCAGCGGGGGGCCGTCTAATGAGCAGTTCTTC.